This T cell receptor (beta chain) was documented in a study of identical twins. Points from the study as a whole: Cord blood beta clonotypes that were abundant carried fewer insertions, and memory repertoires showed no such trend.

TCRdb itself ran the 5' RACE reads through MiXCR, one entry per CDR3 protein. This sample has 350,000 to 450,000 distinct CDR3 sequences; around a sixth occur once, and the top ten carry 10% to 15%. The CDR3 loop spans 18 amino acids. Per the germline V gene, CDR1 is MDHEN and CDR2 is SYDVKM. The V gene lost 4 bases and the J gene lost 0 bases, with 19 bases spanning the gap. This clonotype was recorded many times. The antigen is unknown. Healthy Caucasian individuals made up all the donors. This clonotype originated in a man aged 45-65 years in good health. The J gene is TRBJ2-1, the V gene TRBV28; weak D call: TRBD2 (6 bases). The specimen sequenced was naive T cells sorted from blood. CDR3 sequence reads: CASSWNAGLGSSYNEQFF. CDR3 nucleotide sequence: TGTGCCAGCAGTTGGAACGCGGGATTGGGGAGCTCCTACAATGAGCAGTTCTTC.